This paragraph covers one T cell receptor beta chain sequence. This sample is drawn from a study of blood T cell repertoires in COVID-19. About the study: The United States, Italy and Spain supplied acute and convalescent COVID-19 samples.

Cohort 3 donors counted as recovered after two negative PCRs, clearance, or resolved symptoms. Generated by immunoSEQ multiplex PCR, the TCRdb table keeps only in-frame clones and is missing some. The repertoire consists of more than 300,000 clones, with approximately 90% occurring once and the leading ten covering more than 0.95%. The sequence derives from a woman younger than 30 who had recovered from COVID-19. Sequencing was performed on PBMCs or T cells enriched from blood (not recorded which).

The CDR3 region is CASSPYRVGTTYEQYF. The CDR3 bases are TGTGCCAGCTCACCCTACAGGGTGGGGACAACCTACGAGCAGTACTTC. The chain has TRBV18 and TRBJ2-7; possibly TRBD1 for D (6 bases). The V and J ends lost 3 bases and 2 bases respectively, with 17 bases between them. This CDR3 is 16 amino acids long. CDR1 KGHSH and CDR2 LQKENI come from the germline V gene. The whole variable domain, remainder taken from reference TRBV18 and TRBJ2-7, is NAGVMQNPRHLVRRRGQEARLRCSPMKGHSHVYWYRQLPEEGLKFMVYLQKENIIDESGMPKERFSAEFPKEGPSILRIQQVVRGDSAAYFCASSPYRVGTTYEQYFGPGTRLTVT.